A selection of T cell receptor beta chains follows, all from one sample in a study of vaccination and CD4 T cells after COVID-19. TCRdb processed the PCR reads anew with MiXCR; each CDR3 protein has one entry. This sample has tens of thousands of distinct CDR3 sequences, with 60% to 75% found just once. These TCRs are of unknown antigen specificity. The sample consisted of CD4+ T cells from blood, cultured in vitro. Every receptor here comes from a human donor who had recovered from COVID-19. Both conserved end residues are part of each CDR3. The D gene is left open where the match is weak. A clone size is listed for some rows: how often the clone was seen (once, few, many), or a class if it is expanded.

j_call v_call d_call clone_size cdr3_aa cdr3_nt
TRBJ1-5 TRBV19 TRBD1 few CASSQGAQQPQHF TGTGCCAGTTCACAGGGGGCTCAGCAGCCCCAGCATTTT
TRBJ2-7 TRBV6-2/TRBV6-3 TRBD2 . CASSRLYEFWLAGEVYEQYF TGTGCCAGCAGCCGCCTTTACGAGTTTTGGCTAGCGGGAGAGGTCTACGAGCAGTACTTC
TRBJ1-5 TRBV7-9 . few CASARGNNQPQHF TGTGCCAGCGCCCGGGGGAACAATCAGCCCCAGCATTTT
TRBJ1-1 TRBV27 . . CASSLLGGTASEAFF TGTGCCAGCAGTTTACTCGGAGGAACAGCTTCTGAAGCTTTCTTT
TRBJ1-5 TRBV18 . . CASSHVTGTYQPQHF TGTGCCAGCTCACACGTTACAGGGACCTATCAGCCCCAGCATTTT
TRBJ2-1 TRBV7-5 . . CISVPESSTSGADNEQFF .
TRBJ2-7 TRBV28 . . CASSLPGTAPSGQYF TGTGCCAGCAGTCTTCCCGGGACGGCGCCCTCCGGGCAGTACTTC
TRBJ1-5 TRBV20-1 . . CSAPTLGGRGSNQPQHF TGCAGTGCTCCCACATTGGGGGGGCGGGGTAGCAATCAGCCCCAGCATTTT
TRBJ2-3 TRBV11-3 TRBD2 . CASSLGVVAGLTDTQYF TGTGCCAGCAGCTTGGGGGTGGTAGCGGGGCTAACAGATACGCAGTATTTT
TRBJ2-3 TRBV6-2/TRBV6-3 TRBD2 . CASSLSLAGGGTDTQYF TGTGCCAGCAGTTTATCTCTAGCGGGAGGGGGCACGGATACGCAGTATTTT
TRBJ2-6 TRBV20-1 . few CSAPSGNPSGANVLTF TGCAGTGCTCCCAGCGGTAACCCCTCTGGGGCCAACGTCCTGACTTTC
TRBJ1-1 TRBV6-1 . once CASSSTGSMNTEAFF TGTGCCAGCAGCTCAACAGGGTCCATGAACACTGAAGCTTTCTTT
TRBJ2-7 TRBV24-1 TRBD1 . CATSDPTGREQYF TGTGCCACCAGTGACCCGACAGGGCGCGAGCAGTACTTC
TRBJ2-5 TRBV7-2 TRBD2 . CASSLAGRGETQYF TGTGCCAGCAGCTTAGCGGGGAGGGGAGAGACCCAGTACTTC
TRBJ2-1 TRBV7-2 TRBD2 . CASSLARGRAPNEQFF TGTGCCAGCAGCTTAGCGCGCGGGAGGGCGCCCAATGAGCAGTTCTTC
TRBJ1-2 TRBV10-3 . few CAISGGNYGYTF TGTGCCATCAGTGGGGGCAACTATGGCTACACCTTC
TRBJ1-5 TRBV2 TRBD1 . CASSPGQGMVQPQHF TGTGCCAGCAGTCCGGGACAGGGAATGGTTCAGCCCCAGCATTTT
TRBJ2-1 TRBV7-6 TRBD2 . CASSRAYGRAFNEQFF TGTGCCAGCAGCCGTGCTTACGGGAGGGCATTCAATGAGCAGTTCTTC
TRBJ2-5 TRBV7-8 TRBD2 . CASNAGLAGETQYF TGTGCCAGCAACGCCGGACTAGCGGGGGAGACCCAGTACTTC